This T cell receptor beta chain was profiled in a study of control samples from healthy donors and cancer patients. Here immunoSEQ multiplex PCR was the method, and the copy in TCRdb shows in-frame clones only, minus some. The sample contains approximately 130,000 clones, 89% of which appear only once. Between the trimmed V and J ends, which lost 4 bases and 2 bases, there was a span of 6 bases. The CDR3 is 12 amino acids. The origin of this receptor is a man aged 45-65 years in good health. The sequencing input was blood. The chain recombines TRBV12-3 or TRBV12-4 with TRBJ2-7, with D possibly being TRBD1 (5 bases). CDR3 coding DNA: TGTGCCAGCAGTTCGACAGCCTACGAGCAGTACTTC. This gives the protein CASSSTAYEQYF.